The present T cell receptor (beta chain) was sequenced within a study of CD8 T cells in ankylosing spondylitis. This clonotype has only one observation. Its antigen is currently unknown. Compared with germline, one end of the junction differs, possibly owing to a read error. Germline loops: CDR1 SGHTA, CDR2 FQGNSA. The CDR3 consists of 13 residues. Study-wide points: One TCR beta motif, made up of several highly homologous variants, appeared characteristic of ankylosing spondylitis blood. Disease-linked clones reportedly concentrated significantly in matched ankylosing spondylitis synovial fluid.

TCRdb reprocessed the 5' RACE reads via MiXCR and lists one record per CDR3 protein. Of some 200,000 distinct CDR3 sequences in the sample, approximately 7.3% are singletons; the top ten hold about 14%. The sequence was collected from a male donor with ankylosing spondylitis. V usage is TRBV7-2 and J usage is TRBJ2-1; D may be TRBD2 (5 bases). Source material: blood, either unsorted or a sorted T cell fraction (not recorded which). This CDR3 is CASLGRNYNEQLF. In DNA form, the CDR3 reads TGTGCCAGCTTAGGGAGAAACTACAATGAGCAGCTCTTC. Full variable domain (outside the CDR3, taken from reference TRBV7-2 and TRBJ2-1): GAGVSQSPSNKVTEKGKDVELRCDPISGHTALYWYRQSLGQGLEFLIYFQGNSAPDKSGLPSDRFSAERTGGSVSTLTIQRTQQEDSAVYLCASLGRNYNEQLFGPGTRLTVL.